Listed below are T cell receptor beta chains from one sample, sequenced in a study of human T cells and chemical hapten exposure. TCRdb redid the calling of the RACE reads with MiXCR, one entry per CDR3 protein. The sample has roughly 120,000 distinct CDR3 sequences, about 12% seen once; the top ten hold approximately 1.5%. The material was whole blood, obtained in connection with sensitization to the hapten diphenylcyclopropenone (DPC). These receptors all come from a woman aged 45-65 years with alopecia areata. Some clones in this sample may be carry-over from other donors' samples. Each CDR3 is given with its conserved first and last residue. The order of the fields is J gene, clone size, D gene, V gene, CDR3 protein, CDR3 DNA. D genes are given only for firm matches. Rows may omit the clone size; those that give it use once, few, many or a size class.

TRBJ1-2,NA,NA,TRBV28,CASSFEVGYTF,TGTGCCAGCAGTTTCGAAGTTGGCTACACCTTC
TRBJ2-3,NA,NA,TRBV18,CASSPGTSTDTQYF,TGTGCCAGCTCACCGGGGACCAGCACAGATACGCAGTATTTT
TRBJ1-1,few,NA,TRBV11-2,CASSLGSDRNTEAFF,TGTGCCAGCAGCTTAGGATCGGACAGGAACACTGAAGCTTTCTTT
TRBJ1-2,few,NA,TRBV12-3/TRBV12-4,CASSPGRERCTF,TGTGCCAGCAGCCCAGGACGGGAAAGGTGCACCTTC
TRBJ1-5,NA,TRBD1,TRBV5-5,CASSLRQGAAQPQHF,TGTGCCAGCAGCTTGAGACAGGGGGCAGCTCAGCCCCAGCATTTT
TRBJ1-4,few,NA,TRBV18,CASSPARRTQESTNEKLFF,TGTGCCAGCTCACCGGCAAGACGGACACAGGAGTCGACTAATGAAAAACTGTTTTTT
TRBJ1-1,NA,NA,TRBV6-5,CASSSYTGRTEAFF,TGTGCCAGCAGTTCTTATACAGGGAGGACTGAAGCTTTCTTT
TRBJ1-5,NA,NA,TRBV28,CASSLFPPTGHNQPQHF,TGTGCCAGCAGTTTATTCCCCCCAACGGGGCACAATCAGCCCCAGCATTTT
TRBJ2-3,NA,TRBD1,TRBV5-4,CASSNRDRGSDTQYF,TGTGCCAGCAGCAACCGGGACAGGGGGTCGGATACGCAGTATTTT
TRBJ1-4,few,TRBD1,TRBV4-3,CASSQEQGAYGKLFF,TGCGCCAGCAGCCAAGAACAGGGGGCGTATGGAAAACTGTTTTTT
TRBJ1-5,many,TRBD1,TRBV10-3,CAISETRDSGTQPQHF,TGTGCCATCAGTGAGACACGGGACAGTGGGACTCAGCCCCAGCATTTT
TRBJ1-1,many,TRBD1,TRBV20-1,CSARDGQVLGAFF,TGCAGTGCTAGGGACGGACAGGTGCTTGGAGCTTTCTTT
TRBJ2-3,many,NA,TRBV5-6,CASSGGSDTQYF,TGTGCCAGCAGCGGAGGCTCAGATACGCAGTATTTT
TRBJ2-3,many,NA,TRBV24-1,CATSDSAVDTQYF,TGTGCCACCAGTGATTCCGCCGTAGATACGCAGTATTTT
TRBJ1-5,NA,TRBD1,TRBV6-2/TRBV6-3,CASMKGQNNQPQHF,TGTGCCAGCATGAAGGGACAGAACAATCAGCCCCAGCATTTT
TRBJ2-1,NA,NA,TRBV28,CASSPREGKVVNEQFF,TGTGCCAGCAGTCCACGAGAGGGGAAGGTGGTCAATGAGCAGTTCTTC
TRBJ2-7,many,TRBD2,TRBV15,CATSRGGLAGDEQYF,TGTGCCACCAGCAGAGGGGGCCTAGCGGGAGACGAGCAGTACTTC
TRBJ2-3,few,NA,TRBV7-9,CASSLVVTRQPTDTQYF,TGTGCCAGCAGCTTAGTGGTCACTCGTCAGCCCACAGATACGCAGTATTTT
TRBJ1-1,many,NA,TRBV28,CASSLVGGLGTEAFF,TGTGCCAGCAGTTTAGTCGGGGGGCTTGGGACTGAAGCTTTCTTT
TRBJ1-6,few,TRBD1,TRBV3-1,CASSHYRTGDSPLHF,TGTGCCAGCAGCCATTATCGGACAGGGGATTCACCCCTCCACTTT
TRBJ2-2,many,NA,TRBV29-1,CSVDRRVTGELFF,TGCAGCGTCGACAGGCGGGTCACCGGGGAGCTGTTTTTT
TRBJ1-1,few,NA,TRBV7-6,CASSRGQYTEAFF,TGTGCCAGCAGCAGAGGACAGTACACTGAAGCTTTCTTT
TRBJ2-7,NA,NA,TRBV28,CASSLNPVMGYEQYF,TGTGCCAGCAGTTTAAACCCCGTAATGGGCTACGAGCAGTACTTC
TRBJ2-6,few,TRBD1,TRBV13,CASSLFQGAGAGANVLTF,TGTGCCAGCAGCTTATTCCAGGGGGCAGGCGCTGGGGCCAACGTCCTGACTTTC
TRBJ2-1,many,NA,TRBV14,CASSQDLGGGTRYNEQFF,TGTGCCAGCAGCCAAGATTTGGGCGGCGGGACGAGATACAATGAGCAGTTCTTC
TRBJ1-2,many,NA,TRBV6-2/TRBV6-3,CASAQGFDGYTF,TGTGCCAGCGCCCAGGGTTTTGATGGCTACACCTTC
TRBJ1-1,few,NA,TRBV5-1,CASSLAGGEAEAFF,TGCGCCAGCAGCTTGGCCGGGGGCGAGGCTGAAGCTTTCTTT
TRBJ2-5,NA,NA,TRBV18,CASSPGTQETQYF,TGTGCCAGCTCACCCGGGACCCAAGAGACCCAGTACTTC